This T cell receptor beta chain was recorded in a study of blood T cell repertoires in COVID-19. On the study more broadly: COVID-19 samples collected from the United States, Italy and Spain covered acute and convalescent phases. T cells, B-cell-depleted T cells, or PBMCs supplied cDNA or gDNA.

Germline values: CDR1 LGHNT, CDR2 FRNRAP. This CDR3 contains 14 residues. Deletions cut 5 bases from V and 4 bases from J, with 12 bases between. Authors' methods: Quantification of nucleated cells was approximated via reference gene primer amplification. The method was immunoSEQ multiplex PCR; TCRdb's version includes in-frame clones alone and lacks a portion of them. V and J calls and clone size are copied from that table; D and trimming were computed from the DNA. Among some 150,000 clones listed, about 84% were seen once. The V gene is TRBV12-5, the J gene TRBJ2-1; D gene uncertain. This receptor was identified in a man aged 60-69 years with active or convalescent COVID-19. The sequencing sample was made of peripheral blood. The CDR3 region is CASGVSSRYNEQFF. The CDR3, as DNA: TGTGCTAGTGGTGTCTCGTCTAGATACAATGAGCAGTTCTTC.